The entry that follows covers one TCR beta chain sequence. What it recognizes is unknown. This sample was taken from a study of PD-L1 blockade in urothelial cancer. Study information: Investigators checked blood 3 weeks (second dose) and 6 weeks after treatment start.

Findings and limits, study-wide: Where pretreatment blood TCR clonality fell below the median, better survival was predicted.

The CDR3 consists of 19 residues. The ends lost 4 bases at V and 1 base at J; junction bases unmatched: 13. Germline loops: CDR1 LGHNA, CDR2 YNFKEQ. The time point: peripheral blood 6 weeks after treatment start. Profiled with immunoSEQ multiplex PCR; TCRdb holds only in-frame clones, not every one. The sample consists of about 120,000 clones, 80% to 90% of them appearing once. The input for sequencing was PBMCs, taken around atezolizumab (anti-PD-L1) treatment. This TCR was sampled from a man aged 60 to 75 with urothelial cancer. This chain uses TRBV4-2 with TRBJ2-7; 13 positions agree with TRBD2. DNA for the CDR3: TGTGCCAGCAGCCTGGGACTAGCGGGATTTACGGGTCAGTCCTACGAGCAGTACTTC. This translates into CASSLGLAGFTGQSYEQYF.